The 16 T cell receptor beta chains presented below share a single source sample, sequenced in a study of response to subunit inactivated influenza vaccine. TCRdb analysed the RT-PCR reads with MiXCR anew, one entry per CDR3 protein. Among under 800,000 distinct CDR3 sequences listed, around 13% were seen once. Sequencing used PBMCs from blood, obtained 14 to 15 days before vaccination. Receptors were obtained from a man aged 50-60 years who received an inactivated influenza vaccine.

In this sample, this clonotype turned up a few times. The chain joins TRBV20-1 to TRBJ2-1, with 12 nucleotides matching TRBD2. Per germline, CDR1 DFQATT and CDR2 SNEGSKA (reference sequence). Unmatched junction bases numbered 14, after V lost 5 bases and J lost 0 bases. This CDR3 is 19 amino acids long. CDR3 in DNA: TGCAGTGCTCAACCACTAGCGGGAGGCGAAAATCTCTCCTACAATGAGCAGTTCTTC. As protein: CSAQPLAGGENLSYNEQFF.

This clonotype has a count of ten or more. The chain combines TRBV29-1 with TRBJ2-2, with D unclear. The CDR3 extends over 14 amino acids. V gave up 6 bases and J gave up 0 bases, with 11 bases separating them. Looked up from germline, CDR1 is SQVTM and CDR2 is ANQGSEA. CDR3 loop: CSVLKGANTGELFF. DNA for the CDR3: TGCAGCGTCCTAAAGGGCGCGAACACCGGGGAGCTGTTTTTT.

The rearrangement joins TRBV30 to TRBJ2-2; perhaps TRBD2 as D (6 bases). The CDR3 has 12 residues. Germline V gene lookup returns CDR1 GTSNPN and CDR2 SVGIG (reference sequence). The V end lost 8 bases, the J end lost 4 bases, and 11 bases lay between the germline ends. The chain's CDR3 is CAGLLITGELFF. The CDR3 DNA reads TGTGCCGGACTATTGATCACCGGGGAGCTGTTTTTT.

The rearrangement uses TRBV11-1 and TRBJ1-2; D ambiguous. The length of the CDR3 is 12 residues. V lost 6 bases to trimming and J lost 7 bases, with 12 bases between them. Germline CDR1 and CDR2: SGHAT and FQDESV (reference sequence). CDR3 amino acids: CASSGYVGGYTF. Written as DNA, the CDR3 is TGTGCCAGCAGTGGGTATGTCGGTGGCTACACCTTC.

V is TRBV6-5 and J is TRBJ2-7; D uncertain. The germline V gene encodes CDR1 MNHEY and CDR2 SVGAGI. V was trimmed by 0 bases and J by 6 bases, leaving 9 bases between them. The CDR3 has 13 amino acids. CDR3 loop: CASSYSTGREQYF. CDR3 sequence (DNA): TGTGCCAGCAGTTACTCGACTGGGCGCGAGCAGTACTTC.

The table lists this clonotype with a few counts. The V and J genes are TRBV5-1 and TRBJ2-3; tentative D call: TRBD2 (5 bases). Between the trimmed V and J ends, which lost 0 bases and 4 bases, there was a span of 12 bases. The CDR3 contains 15 residues. Germline V gene lookup returns CDR1 SGHRS and CDR2 YFSETQ. The CDR3 sequence: CASSLGRTRADTQYF. The CDR3 coding sequence is TGCGCCAGCAGCTTGGGTCGGACGAGGGCAGATACGCAGTATTTT.

V is TRBV20-1 and J is TRBJ1-5, with D unresolved. The V gene lost 1 base and the J gene lost 0 bases, with 4 bases spanning the gap. Germline lookup yields CDR1 DFQATT and CDR2 SNEGSKA (reference sequence). The CDR3 is 13 residues long. This chain's CDR3 is CSARADSNQPQHF. The CDR3 region has the DNA TGCAGTGCTAGAGCCGATAGCAATCAGCCCCAGCATTTT.

This clonotype occurred many times. The rearrangement links TRBV14 to TRBJ2-1; D is tentatively TRBD1 or TRBD2 (5 bases each). The germline V and J ends were trimmed by 4 bases and 2 bases, with 18 bases remaining between them. The germline gives CDR1 SGHDN, CDR2 FVKESK. The CDR3 is 17 amino acids. The DNA for the CDR3 is TGTGCCAGCAGCCCGTCTGGATCGATGGGGGCCTACAATGAGCAGTTCTTC. Translating it yields CASSPSGSMGAYNEQFF.

The V and J genes are TRBV12-3 or TRBV12-4 and TRBJ1-2; no reliable D call. The CDR3 runs 13 residues. The V and J ends lost 3 bases and 1 base respectively, with 6 bases between them. CDR3 sequence (DNA): TGTGCCAGCAGTTTTGGGGATAACTATGGCTACACCTTC. Its translation is CASSFGDNYGYTF.

This clonotype was seen a few times. This chain joins TRBV12-3 or TRBV12-4 and TRBJ2-7; TRBD2 is a possible D gene (6 bases). V dropped 5 bases and J dropped 2 bases, with 22 bases sitting between them. The CDR3 consists of 17 residues. In DNA form, the CDR3 reads TGTGCCAGCAGTCTACCTGAGGAGGGAATGCCAACCTACGAGCAGTACTTC. Residues: CASSLPEEGMPTYEQYF.

V gene TRBV6-2 or TRBV6-3 combines with J gene TRBJ2-1; D remains ambiguous. Per the germline V gene, CDR1 is MNHEY and CDR2 is SVGEGT. This CDR3 is built from 13 residues. Trimming shortened V by 7 bases and J by 2 bases, and 9 bases separated the two germline ends. This CDR3 reads CASTTRTYNEQFF. CDR3 sequence (DNA): TGTGCCAGCACCACACGTACCTACAATGAGCAGTTCTTC.

In its sample, this clonotype was seen a few times. The chain links TRBV7-9 to TRBJ2-7; 9 nucleotides agree with TRBD1. Trimming took 5 bases from V and 2 from J; bases not matched to a gene: 7. Germline V gives CDR1 SEHNR, CDR2 FQNEAQ (reference sequence). This CDR3 contains 15 residues. The CDR3 region is CASSLGTGNPYEQYF. The CDR3 nucleotides are TGTGCCAGCAGCCTGGGGACAGGGAACCCCTACGAGCAGTACTTC.

This clonotype occurred many times. The chain carries TRBV19 and TRBJ1-1, with D perhaps matching TRBD1 (5 bases). V shed 8 bases and J shed 5 bases, with 12 bases lying between them. The CDR3 has 12 residues. Germline V CDR1 and CDR2: LNHDA, SQIVND (reference sequence). The CDR3 bases are TGTGCCAGTCGCGGGGGGGGTACTGAAGCTTTCTTT. It is translated as CASRGGGTEAFF.

This chain links TRBV20-1 with TRBJ2-7; the D gene is possibly TRBD1 (6 bases). The CDR3 length is 15 residues. V lost 3 bases and J 4 bases, leaving 19 bases between the germline ends. Germline V gives CDR1 DFQATT, CDR2 SNEGSKA (reference sequence). The CDR3: CSASLQTGRPYEQYF. The DNA for the CDR3 is TGCAGTGCTAGTTTACAGACAGGCCGCCCTTACGAGCAGTACTTC.

This clonotype was seen more than once but under ten times. The chain employs TRBV5-1 and TRBJ2-2; 8 nucleotides align to TRBD1. V lost 0 bases and J lost 6; bases outside the gene matches: 7. CDR3 length: 16 amino acids. In germline, CDR1 is SGHRS, CDR2 YFSETQ. The CDR3 region has the DNA TGCGCCAGCAGCTTGGTCGCAGGGGGCGGTGCCGGGGAGCTGTTTTTT. Translation gives CASSLVAGGGAGELFF.

Here the CDR3 reads CSLTLASGNTDTQYF. DNA of the CDR3: TGCAGCTTGACGTTGGCTAGCGGAAATACAGATACGCAGTATTTT. The chain carries TRBV20-1 and TRBJ2-3; the match to TRBD2 covers 7 bases. The germline gives CDR1 DFQATT, CDR2 SNEGSKA (reference sequence). This CDR3 has 15 residues.